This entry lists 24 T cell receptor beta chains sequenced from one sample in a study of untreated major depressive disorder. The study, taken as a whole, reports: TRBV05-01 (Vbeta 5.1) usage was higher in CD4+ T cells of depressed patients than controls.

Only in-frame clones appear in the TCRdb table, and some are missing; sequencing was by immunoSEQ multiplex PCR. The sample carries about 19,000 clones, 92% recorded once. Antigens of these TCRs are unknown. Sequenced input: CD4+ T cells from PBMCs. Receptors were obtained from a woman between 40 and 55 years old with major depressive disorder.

Written as DNA, the CDR3 is TGTGCCAGCTCGAGGATGGGCACTGAAGCTTTCTTT. Translating gives CASSRMGTEAFF. The chain links TRBV2 to TRBJ1-1; D is ambiguous. The CDR3 consists of 12 residues. Germline CDR1 SNHLY, CDR2 FYNNEI. V shed 8 bases and J shed 4 bases, with 11 bases lying between them.

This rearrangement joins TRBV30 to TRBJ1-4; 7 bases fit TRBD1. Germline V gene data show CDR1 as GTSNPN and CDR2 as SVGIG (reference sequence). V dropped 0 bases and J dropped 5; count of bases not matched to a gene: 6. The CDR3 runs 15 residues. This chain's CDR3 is CAWSVQGQLNEKLFF. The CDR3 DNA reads TGTGCCTGGAGTGTACAGGGACAGCTGAATGAAAAACTGTTTTTT.

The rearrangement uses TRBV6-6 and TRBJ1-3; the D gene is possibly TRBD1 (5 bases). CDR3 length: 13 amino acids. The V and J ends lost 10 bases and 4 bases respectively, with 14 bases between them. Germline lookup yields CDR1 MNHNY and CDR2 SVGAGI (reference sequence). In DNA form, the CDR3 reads TGTGCCACGGGGGACGGGGGAGGAAACACCATATATTTT. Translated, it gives CATGDGGGNTIYF.

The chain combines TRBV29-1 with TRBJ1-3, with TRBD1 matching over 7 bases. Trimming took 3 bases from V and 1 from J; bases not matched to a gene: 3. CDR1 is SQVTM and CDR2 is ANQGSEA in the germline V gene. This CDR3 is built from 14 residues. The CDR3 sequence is CSVDEGASGNTIYF. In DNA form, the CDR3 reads TGCAGCGTTGATGAGGGGGCTTCTGGAAACACCATATATTTT.

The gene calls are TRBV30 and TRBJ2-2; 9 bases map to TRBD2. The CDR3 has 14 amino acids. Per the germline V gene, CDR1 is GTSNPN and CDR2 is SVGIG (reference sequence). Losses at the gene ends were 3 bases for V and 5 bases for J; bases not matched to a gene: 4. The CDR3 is CAWRSTSGTGELFF. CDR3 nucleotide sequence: TGTGCCTGGAGGTCGACTAGCGGAACCGGGGAGCTGTTTTTT.

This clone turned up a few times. The CDR3 sequence is CASSTGGQGTAEAFF. The CDR3, as DNA: TGTGCCAGCAGCACAGGGGGACAGGGGACCGCTGAAGCTTTCTTT. The rearrangement joins TRBV9 to TRBJ1-1; 10 bases fit TRBD1. The CDR3 has 15 amino acids. V shed 4 bases, J shed 6 bases, and the junction held 9 bases outside the gene matches. CDR1 and CDR2 from the germline V gene are SGDLS and YYNGEE.

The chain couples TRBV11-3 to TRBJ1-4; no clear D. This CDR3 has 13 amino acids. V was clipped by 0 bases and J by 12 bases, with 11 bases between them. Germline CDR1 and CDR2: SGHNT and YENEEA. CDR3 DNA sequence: TGTGCCAGCAGCTTAGATCCTGGGAAGGAACTGTTTTTT. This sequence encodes CASSLDPGKELFF.

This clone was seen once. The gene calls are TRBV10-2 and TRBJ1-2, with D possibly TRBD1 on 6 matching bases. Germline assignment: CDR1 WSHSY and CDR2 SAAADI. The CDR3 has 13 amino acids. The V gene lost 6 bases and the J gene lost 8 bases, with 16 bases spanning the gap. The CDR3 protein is CASSEQGRWGYTF. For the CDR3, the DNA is TGCGCCAGCAGCGAACAGGGTCGGTGGGGCTACACCTTC.

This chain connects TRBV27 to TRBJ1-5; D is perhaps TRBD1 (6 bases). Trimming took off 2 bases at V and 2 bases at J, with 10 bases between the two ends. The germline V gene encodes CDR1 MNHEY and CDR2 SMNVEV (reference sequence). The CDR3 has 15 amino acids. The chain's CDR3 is CASSLGGFGNQPQHF. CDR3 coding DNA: TGTGCCAGCAGTTTAGGGGGCTTTGGCAATCAGCCCCAGCATTTT.

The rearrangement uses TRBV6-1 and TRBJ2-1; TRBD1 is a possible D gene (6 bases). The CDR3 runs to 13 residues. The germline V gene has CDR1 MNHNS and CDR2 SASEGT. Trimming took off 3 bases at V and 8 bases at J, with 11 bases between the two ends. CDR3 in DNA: TGTGCCAGCAGTGACTACAGGGTGGATGAGCAGTTCTTC. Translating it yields CASSDYRVDEQFF.

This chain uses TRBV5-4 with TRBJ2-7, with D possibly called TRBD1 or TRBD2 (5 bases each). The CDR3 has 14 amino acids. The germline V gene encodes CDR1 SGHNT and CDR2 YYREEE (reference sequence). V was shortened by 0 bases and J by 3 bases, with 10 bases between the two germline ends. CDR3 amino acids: CASSLGDGDYEQYF. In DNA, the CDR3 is TGTGCCAGCAGCTTGGGGGACGGCGACTACGAGCAGTACTTC.

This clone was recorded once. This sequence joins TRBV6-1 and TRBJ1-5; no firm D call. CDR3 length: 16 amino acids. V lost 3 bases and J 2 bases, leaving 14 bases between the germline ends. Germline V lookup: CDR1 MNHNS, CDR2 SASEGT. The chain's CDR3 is CASSDPSRRGNQPQHF. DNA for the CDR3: TGTGCCAGCAGTGACCCCAGTCGAAGGGGCAATCAGCCCCAGCATTTT.

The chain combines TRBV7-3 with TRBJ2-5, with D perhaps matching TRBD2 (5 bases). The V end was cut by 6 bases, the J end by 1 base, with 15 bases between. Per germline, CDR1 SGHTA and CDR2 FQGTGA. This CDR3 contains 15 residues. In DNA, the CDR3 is TGTGCCAGCAGTCTCTCGGGGATAAGCCAAGAGACCCAGTACTTC. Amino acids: CASSLSGISQETQYF.

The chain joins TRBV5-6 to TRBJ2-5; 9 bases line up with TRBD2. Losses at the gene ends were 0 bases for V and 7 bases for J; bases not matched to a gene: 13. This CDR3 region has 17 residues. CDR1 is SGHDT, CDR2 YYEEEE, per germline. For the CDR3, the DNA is TGTGCCAGCAGCTTGGTGATAGCGGGGGCCATCCTTGGGACCCAGTACTTC. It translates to CASSLVIAGAILGTQYF.

CDR3 loop: CASSQAPSWDDEKLFF. CDR3 coding DNA: TGCGCCAGCAGCCAGGCCCCCAGCTGGGACGATGAAAAACTGTTTTTT. V and J are TRBV4-1 and TRBJ1-4, with D perhaps matching TRBD1 (5 bases). The CDR3 consists of 16 residues. Trimming pared 3 bases from V and 6 bases from J, leaving 17 bases between. Per germline, CDR1 MGHRA and CDR2 YSYEKL.

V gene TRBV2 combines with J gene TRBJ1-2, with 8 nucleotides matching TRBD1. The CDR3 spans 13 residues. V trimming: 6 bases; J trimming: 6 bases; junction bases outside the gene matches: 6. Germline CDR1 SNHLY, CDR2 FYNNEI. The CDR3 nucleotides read TGTGCCAGCAGCCGGGACAGGAAAGATGGCTACACCTTC. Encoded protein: CASSRDRKDGYTF.

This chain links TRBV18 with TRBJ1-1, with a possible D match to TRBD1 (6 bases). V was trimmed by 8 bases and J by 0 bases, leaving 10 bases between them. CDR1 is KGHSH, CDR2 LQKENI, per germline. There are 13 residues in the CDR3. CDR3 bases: TGTGCCAGCCACGGACAGCTGAACACTGAAGCTTTCTTT. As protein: CASHGQLNTEAFF. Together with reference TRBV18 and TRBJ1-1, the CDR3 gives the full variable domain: NAGVMQNPRHLVRRRGQEARLRCSPMKGHSHVYWYRQLPEEGLKFMVYLQKENIIDESGMPKERFSAEFPKEGPSILRIQQVVRGDSAAYFCASHGQLNTEAFFGQGTRLTVV.

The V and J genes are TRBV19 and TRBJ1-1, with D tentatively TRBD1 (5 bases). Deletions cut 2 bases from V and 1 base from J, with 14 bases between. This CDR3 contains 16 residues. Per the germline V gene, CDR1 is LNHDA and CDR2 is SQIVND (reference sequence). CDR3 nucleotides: TGTGCCAGTAGTATATCTCAGGGAGTCAAGAACACTGAAGCTTTCTTT. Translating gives CASSISQGVKNTEAFF.

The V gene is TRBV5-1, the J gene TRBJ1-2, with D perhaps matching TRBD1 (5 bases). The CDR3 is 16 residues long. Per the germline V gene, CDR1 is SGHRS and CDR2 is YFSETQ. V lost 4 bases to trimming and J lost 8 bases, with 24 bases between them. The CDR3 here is CASSPEVTRGSGGYTF. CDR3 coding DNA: TGCGCCAGCAGCCCCGAGGTTACACGCGGCTCAGGGGGCTACACCTTC.

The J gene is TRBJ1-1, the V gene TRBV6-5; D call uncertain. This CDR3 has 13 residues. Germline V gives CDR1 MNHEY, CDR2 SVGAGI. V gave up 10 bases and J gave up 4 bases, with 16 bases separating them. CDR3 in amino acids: CATYPNRATEAFF. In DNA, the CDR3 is TGTGCCACCTACCCGAATAGGGCCACTGAAGCTTTCTTT.

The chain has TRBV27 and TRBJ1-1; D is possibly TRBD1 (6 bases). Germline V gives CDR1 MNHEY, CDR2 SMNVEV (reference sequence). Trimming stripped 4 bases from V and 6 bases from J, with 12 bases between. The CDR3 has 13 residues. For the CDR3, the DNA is TGTGCCAGCAGTTACAGGGAATTGGCTGAAGCTTTCTTT. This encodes CASSYRELAEAFF.

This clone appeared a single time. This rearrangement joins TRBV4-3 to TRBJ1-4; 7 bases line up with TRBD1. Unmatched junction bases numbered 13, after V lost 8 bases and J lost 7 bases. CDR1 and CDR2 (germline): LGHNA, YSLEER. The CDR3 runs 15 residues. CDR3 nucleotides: TGCGCCAGCGCACCGGGAGGGACAGTGAGTGAAAAACTGTTTTTT. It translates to CASAPGGTVSEKLFF.

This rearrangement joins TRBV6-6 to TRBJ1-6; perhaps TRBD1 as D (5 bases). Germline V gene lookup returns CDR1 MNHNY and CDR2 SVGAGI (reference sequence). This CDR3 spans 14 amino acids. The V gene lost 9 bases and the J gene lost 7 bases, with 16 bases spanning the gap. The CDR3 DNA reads TGTGCCAGTTCACAGGCTCTCCGGAATTCACCCCTCCACTTT. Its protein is CASSQALRNSPLHF.

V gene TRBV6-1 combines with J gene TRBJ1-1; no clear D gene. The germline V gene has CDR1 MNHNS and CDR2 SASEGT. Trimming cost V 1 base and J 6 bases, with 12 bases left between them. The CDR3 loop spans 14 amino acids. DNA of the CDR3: TGTGCCAGCAGTGAAGTTAGGGTACGGTCTGAAGCTTTCTTT. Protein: CASSEVRVRSEAFF.